Presented here are 22 T cell receptor beta chains from one specimen sequenced in a study of neoadjuvant nivolumab and ipilimumab in lung cancer. Sequencing was performed with immunoSEQ multiplex PCR; in TCRdb, only in-frame clones are kept and a portion is missing. The sample has 10,000 to 15,000 clones; approximately 68% are singletons. This sample comprised peripheral blood, obtained after neoadjuvant nivolumab, alone or with ipilimumab, at or shortly before surgery. The receptor set was obtained from an adult with non-small cell lung cancer.

This chain's CDR3 is CASRRTANTEAFF. The CDR3 region has the DNA TGTGCCAGTAGGCGGACAGCGAACACTGAAGCTTTCTTT. This rearrangement joins TRBV19 to TRBJ1-1, with D maybe TRBD1 (6 bases). Deletions cut 6 bases from V and 1 base from J, with 9 bases between. Looked up from germline, CDR1 is LNHDA and CDR2 is SQIVND (reference sequence). This CDR3 has 13 amino acids.

The DNA of the CDR3 is TGTGCCAGCTCACCACAACAGGGGTCCGTGGCCAAAAACATTCAGTACTTC. Its protein is CASSPQQGSVAKNIQYF. This chain links TRBV18 with TRBJ2-4; 7 bases agree with TRBD1. CDR1 is KGHSH, CDR2 LQKENI, per germline. Trimming cost V 1 base and J 1 base; bases outside gene matches: 7. The CDR3 contains 17 residues.

CDR3 region: CASSLQGTYEQYF. CDR3 DNA: TGCGCCAGCAGCTTACAGGGTACCTACGAGCAGTACTTC. This chain uses TRBV5-1 with TRBJ2-7; possibly TRBD1 for D (6 bases). The germline V gene encodes CDR1 SGHRS and CDR2 YFSETQ. CDR3 size: 13 residues. Trimming took off 2 bases at V and 2 bases at J, with 8 bases between the two ends.

V is TRBV4-3 and J is TRBJ2-5; D is unclear. CDR3 length: 12 residues. Trimming shortened V by 1 base and J by 1 base, and 1 base separated the two germline ends. In germline, CDR1 is LGHNA, CDR2 YSLEER. CDR3 nucleotides: TGCGCCAGCAGCCAAGGCCAAGAGACCCAGTACTTC. Translation gives CASSQGQETQYF.

The chain combines TRBV4-1 with TRBJ2-1, with 8 bases that match TRBD2. The V segment lost 6 bases and the J segment 3 bases; nucleotides outside the gene matches: 10. The CDR3 spans 16 residues. Germline V gene lookup returns CDR1 MGHRA and CDR2 YSYEKL. The CDR3 protein is CASRGRSGNFYNEQFF. CDR3 bases: TGCGCCAGCAGAGGTCGTAGCGGGAACTTCTACAATGAGCAGTTCTTC.

The chain carries TRBV30 and TRBJ1-5; TRBD1 matches 8 bases. Germline lookup yields CDR1 GTSNPN and CDR2 SVGIG (reference sequence). CDR3 length: 13 residues. V was clipped by 3 bases and J by 8 bases; unmatched bases: 6. The CDR3 region has the DNA TGTGCCTGGAGAAAGACAGGGGACAAGCCCCAGCATTTT. It specifies CAWRKTGDKPQHF.

In its sample, this clone was seen a few times. The V and J genes are TRBV11-1 and TRBJ2-3, with 9 nucleotides matching TRBD2. The CDR3 has 16 residues. The junction had 6 bases not matched to a gene; V was cut back by 5 bases and J by 0 bases. Per the germline V gene, CDR1 is SGHAT and CDR2 is FQDESV (reference sequence). CDR3 loop: CASSKGAGGSTDTQYF. CDR3 bases: TGTGCCAGCAGCAAAGGCGCGGGAGGGAGCACAGATACGCAGTATTTT.

In the case of this clone: A read error may account for a junction end that differs from germline. The chain combines TRBV30 with TRBJ2-7, with D possibly called TRBD1 or TRBD2 (7 bases each). The CDR3 loop spans 15 amino acids. In germline, CDR1 is GTSNPN, CDR2 SVGIG (reference sequence). DNA for the CDR3: TGTGCCGGGAGGGGTGTGGCAGGGGGTACCTACGAGCAGTACTTC. It translates to CAGRGVAGGTYEQYF. The entire variable domain, with the rest obtained from reference TRBV30 and TRBJ2-7, is as follows: SQTIHQWPATLVQPVGSPLSLECTVEGTSNPNLYWYRQAAGRGLQLLFYSVGIGQISSEVPQNLSASRPQDRQFILSSKKLLLSDSGFYLCAGRGVAGGTYEQYFGPGTRLTVT.

This clone was detected a few times. The chain couples TRBV5-4 to TRBJ2-5; 7 bases line up with TRBD1. The J segment lost 7 bases and the V segment lost 4 bases, leaving 7 bases of the junction unmatched. CDR3 size: 13 residues. Per the germline V gene, CDR1 is SGHNT and CDR2 is YYREEE (reference sequence). This CDR3 is CASSLGQRGTQYF. CDR3 nucleotide sequence: TGTGCCAGCAGCCTGGGACAGCGTGGGACCCAGTACTTC.

This clone was found a few times. The V call is TRBV20-1, the J call TRBJ1-1; D not certain. The CDR3 is made up of 11 amino acids. V gave up 6 bases and J gave up 0 bases, with 5 bases separating them. From germline, CDR1 is DFQATT and CDR2 SNEGSKA (reference sequence). DNA of the CDR3: TGCAGTGCAGCCTTGAACACTGAAGCTTTCTTT. Residues: CSAALNTEAFF.

The rearrangement uses TRBV6-5 and TRBJ1-1; D remains ambiguous. V lost 5 bases to trimming and J lost 5 bases, with 9 bases between them. CDR3 size: 12 residues. Germline assignment: CDR1 MNHEY and CDR2 SVGAGI. The CDR3 sequence: CASSNRETEAFF. The DNA of the CDR3 is TGTGCCAGCAGTAACCGGGAGACTGAAGCTTTCTTT.

This clone was observed a handful of times. The chain recombines TRBV20-1 with TRBJ2-7; no firm D call. This CDR3 contains 11 residues. The germline gives CDR1 DFQATT, CDR2 SNEGSKA (reference sequence). V lost 6 bases, J lost 7 bases, and 13 bases lay in between. CDR3 DNA: TGCAGTGCCTCGCCCAGTCGGGAGCAGTACTTC. Its protein is CSASPSREQYF.

This clone was picked up a small number of times. The V call is TRBV7-9, the J call TRBJ1-2; 9 nucleotides agree with TRBD1. Per the germline V gene, CDR1 is SEHNR and CDR2 is FQNEAQ (reference sequence). The CDR3 length is 14 residues. The V and J ends lost 4 bases and 0 bases, in that order; junction bases with no gene match: 0. CDR3 region: CASSWTGANYGYTF. The CDR3 nucleotides read TGTGCCAGCAGCTGGACAGGGGCTAACTATGGCTACACCTTC.

The chain uses TRBV25-1 and TRBJ1-2; D uncertain. Germline V gives CDR1 MGHDK, CDR2 SYGVNS. This CDR3 is built from 16 residues. The ends were cut back, 1 base at V and 8 bases at J, with 20 bases in the middle. CDR3 DNA: TGTGCCAGCAGTGAATCAGGCGTTGGCCGGGAAGGAGGCTACACCTTC. Protein product: CASSESGVGREGGYTF.

The V call is TRBV5-4, the J call TRBJ2-7, with a weak D call TRBD2 (5 bases). CDR1 is SGHNT, CDR2 YYREEE, per germline (reference sequence). The length of the CDR3 is 14 residues. V was shortened by 1 base and J by 7 bases, with 15 bases between the two germline ends. CDR3 in amino acids: CASSLRGSLREQYF. In DNA, the CDR3 is TGTGCCAGCAGCTTGCGTGGGAGCCTGCGGGAGCAGTACTTC.

The chain employs TRBV5-1 and TRBJ2-5; no reliable D call. CDR1 is SGHRS and CDR2 is YFSETQ in the germline V gene. Trimming left V 2 bases short and J 5 bases short, with 10 bases between. There are 13 residues in the CDR3. CDR3 nucleotides: TGCGCCAGCAGCTTCGCCGGCGGTGAGACCCAGTACTTC. Its translation is CASSFAGGETQYF. Filled out from reference TRBV5-1 and TRBJ2-5, the complete variable domain reads KAGVTQTPRYLIKTRGQQVTLSCSPISGHRSVSWYQQTPGQGLQFLFEYFSETQRNKGNFPGRFSGRQFSNSRSEMNVSTLELGDSALYLCASSFAGGETQYFGPGTRLLVL.

This chain joins TRBV29-1 and TRBJ2-7, with TRBD2 as a possible D gene (5 bases). V shed 4 bases and J shed 6 bases, with 13 bases lying between them. The CDR3 is 12 amino acids. Germline values: CDR1 SQVTM, CDR2 ANQGSEA. The CDR3 region has the DNA TGCAGCGTTGGGCGTGGGAGTAGCGAGCAGTACTTC. Its translation is CSVGRGSSEQYF.

V usage is TRBV5-1 and J usage is TRBJ2-3, with D perhaps matching TRBD2 (5 bases). V dropped 2 bases and J dropped 4 bases, with 8 bases sitting between them. The CDR3 consists of 13 residues. Germline CDR1 SGHRS, CDR2 YFSETQ. Here the CDR3 DNA reads TGCGCCAGCAGCTTATTACTAGCAGATACGCAGTATTTT. It codes for CASSLLLADTQYF.

The table lists this clone with a count of one. The rearrangement joins TRBV5-1 to TRBJ2-3, with TRBD2 matching 7 bases. Per germline, CDR1 SGHRS and CDR2 YFSETQ. The CDR3 extends over 15 amino acids. Losses at the gene ends were 3 bases for V and 0 bases for J; bases not matched to a gene: 4. The CDR3 protein is CASSWGLPSTDTQYF. The CDR3 DNA follows: TGCGCCAGCAGCTGGGGACTACCAAGCACAGATACGCAGTATTTT.

This chain joins TRBV5-6 and TRBJ2-7; the D is unclear. Germline CDR1 is SGHDT and CDR2 is YYEEEE. The V end lost 0 bases, the J end lost 4 bases, and 5 bases lay between the germline ends. The CDR3 covers 12 residues. This chain's CDR3 is CASSLARYEQYF. The CDR3 bases are TGTGCCAGCAGCTTGGCCAGGTACGAGCAGTACTTC.

This clone was observed a few times. V is TRBV4-1 and J is TRBJ2-7; D is uncertain. In germline, CDR1 is MGHRA, CDR2 YSYEKL. This CDR3 has 14 residues. Trimming removed 1 base from V and 2 bases from J, with 9 bases in between. The CDR3 DNA sequence: TGCGCCAGCAGCCAAGCTATCGGACCCTACGAGCAGTACTTC. This sequence encodes CASSQAIGPYEQYF.

This sequence joins TRBV18 and TRBJ1-5; no clear D gene. V was trimmed by 1 base and J by 5 bases, leaving 6 bases between them. The CDR3 spans 13 residues. CDR1 and CDR2 (germline): KGHSH, LQKENI. The CDR3: CASSPLEDQPQHF. In DNA, the CDR3 is TGTGCCAGCTCACCACTAGAGGATCAGCCCCAGCATTTT.